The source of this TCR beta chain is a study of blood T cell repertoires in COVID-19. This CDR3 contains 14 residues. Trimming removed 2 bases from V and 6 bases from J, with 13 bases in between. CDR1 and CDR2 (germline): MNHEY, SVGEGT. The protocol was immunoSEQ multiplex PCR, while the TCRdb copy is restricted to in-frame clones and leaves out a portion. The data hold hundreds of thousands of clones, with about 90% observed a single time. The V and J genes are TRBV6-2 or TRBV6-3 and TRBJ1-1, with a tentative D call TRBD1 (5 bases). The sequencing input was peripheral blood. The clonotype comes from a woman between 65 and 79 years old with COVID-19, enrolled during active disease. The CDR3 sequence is CASSYGGIVAEAFF. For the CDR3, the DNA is TGTGCCAGCAGTTACGGGGGGATTGTCGCTGAAGCTTTCTTT.